This TCR beta chain was profiled in a study of human T cells and chemical hapten exposure. Study information: Weekly diphenylcyclopropenone doses were given to patients' scalps across the approximately 24-week study.

Time point of the sample: pre-sensitization, week 0. Specified treatment: therapeutic diphenylcyclopropenone sensitization with weekly scalp DPC. Only after blood had been drawn was each patch test applied. Study-level points and caveats: Versus controls, significantly more large CDR3 similarity clusters arose from expanded TCRs.

Many counts were recorded for this clonotype. Its target is not known. The germline V and J ends were trimmed by 3 bases and 0 bases, with 6 bases remaining between them. The CDR3 extends over 14 amino acids. Germline V gene lookup returns CDR1 MDHEN and CDR2 SYDVKM. TCRdb itself ran the RACE reads through MiXCR, one entry per CDR3 protein. The table has about 120,000 distinct CDR3 sequences, approximately 13% seen once. The chain uses TRBV28 and TRBJ1-3, with unresolved D. Sequences were derived from whole blood, sampled in connection with sensitization to the hapten diphenylcyclopropenone (DPC). The sequence was obtained from a woman aged 18 to 35 with alopecia areata. Some clones in this sample may be carry-over from other donors' samples. CDR3 nucleotides: TGTGCCAGCAGTTTGATTAGCTCTGGAAACACCATATATTTT. Its translation: CASSLISSGNTIYF.